Listed below are T cell receptor beta chains from one sample, sequenced in a study of cytomegalovirus exposure and HLA in healthy donors. The table came from immunoSEQ multiplex PCR; TCRdb's copy has only in-frame clones and leaves some out. The sample table includes about 120,000 clones. The sample taken for sequencing was PBMCs. The receptors come from a man aged 18 to 35 in good health and CMV-seronegative. The CDR3 runs from the conserved cysteine through the conserved F or W. The order of the fields is CDR3 protein, CDR3 DNA, D gene, V gene, J gene. A D gene is named only where the DNA matches it firmly.

CASGPGTGRYEQYF	TGTGCTAGTGGCCCCGGGACAGGGAGGTACGAGCAGTACTTC	TRBD1	TRBV12-5	TRBJ2-7
CASSLVSGGSYEQYF	TGTGCCAGCAGTTTAGTTAGCGGGGGTTCCTACGAGCAGTACTTC	TRBD2	TRBV27	TRBJ2-7
CASSLRRGLSANEKLFF	TGTGCCAGCAGCTTAAGAAGGGGGCTGTCGGCTAATGAAAAACTGTTTTTT	TRBD1	TRBV7-9	TRBJ1-4
CASSLKTSGAYEQYF	TGTGCCAGCAGCTTAAAGACTAGCGGGGCCTACGAGCAGTACTTC	TRBD2	TRBV7-8	TRBJ2-7
CASSVDRGGGNTIYF	TGTGCCAGCAGCGTAGACAGGGGAGGTGGAAACACCATATATTTT	TRBD1	TRBV9	TRBJ1-3
CASSLETVGWTGELFF	TGTGCCAGCAGCTTGGAAACAGTTGGCTGGACCGGGGAGCTGTTTTTT	NA	TRBV7-3	TRBJ2-2
CAWSAYRVGANTEAFF	TGTGCCTGGAGTGCCTACAGGGTCGGGGCGAACACTGAAGCTTTCTTT	NA	TRBV30	TRBJ1-1
CASSPGLLYEQYF	TGCGCCAGCAGTCCGGGACTACTCTACGAGCAGTACTTC	TRBD2	TRBV10-1	TRBJ2-7
CASSHATGGNEKLFF	TGTGCCAGCAGCCACGCGACAGGGGGGAATGAAAAACTGTTTTTT	TRBD1	TRBV7-9	TRBJ1-4
CASSYFETRERNSPLHF	TGTGCCAGCAGTTACTTCGAAACTAGAGAACGCAATTCACCCCTCCACTTT	NA	TRBV6-9	TRBJ1-6
CASSLGQVDYGYTF	TGTGCCAGCAGTTTAGGACAGGTTGACTATGGCTACACCTTC	TRBD1	TRBV5-4	TRBJ1-2
CASSLQGPRGYTF	TGTGCCAGCAGTTTACAGGGGCCTCGTGGCTACACCTTC	NA	TRBV27	TRBJ1-2
CASTLDRVVSNEQFF	TGTGCCAGCACCCTAGACAGGGTCGTGAGCAATGAGCAGTTCTTC	TRBD1	TRBV6-1	TRBJ2-1
CASSPWQGRDEQYF	TGTGCCAGCAGCCCGTGGCAGGGGAGGGACGAGCAGTACTTC	NA	TRBV5-6	TRBJ2-7
CASSPTTGSVNTEAFF	TGTGCCAGCTCACCCACCACAGGGTCGGTGAACACTGAAGCTTTCTTT	NA	TRBV18	TRBJ1-1
CASTLPGQGAVTQYF	TGTGCCAGCACCCTACCGGGACAGGGGGCTGTGACCCAGTACTTC	TRBD1	TRBV7-9	TRBJ2-5
CASSIVAGNEQFF	TGTGCCAGTAGTATTGTGGCGGGAAATGAGCAGTTCTTC	NA	TRBV19	TRBJ2-1
CASSPRQGAGELFF	TGTGCCAGCAGCCCTCGACAGGGTGCCGGGGAGCTGTTTTTT	TRBD1	TRBV5-4	TRBJ2-2
CATSRDRGDTQYF	TGTGCCACCAGCAGAGATAGGGGGGATACGCAGTATTTT	NA	TRBV15	TRBJ2-3
CASSPAPGAGNTIYF	TGTGCCAGCTCACCGGCCCCAGGGGCTGGAAACACCATATATTTT	NA	TRBV18	TRBJ1-3
CASSLLSGLLHF	TGTGCCAGCAGCTTACTTTCAGGGCTCCTCCACTTT	NA	TRBV7-9	TRBJ1-6
CASSRGGLETQYF	TGTGCCAGCAGCCGCGGGGGTTTAGAGACCCAGTACTTC	TRBD2	TRBV11-3	TRBJ2-5
CASSLSGTGAQYYSYEQYF	TGTGCCAGCAGTTTATCCGGGACAGGGGCCCAGTACTACTCCTACGAGCAGTACTTC	TRBD1	TRBV28	TRBJ2-7
CASSPGHGEAYGYTF	TGTGCCAGCAGTCCGGGACACGGAGAAGCCTATGGCTACACCTTC	NA	TRBV6-4	TRBJ1-2
CATILTVTSGNTIYF	TGTGCCACTATCTTGACAGTGACCTCTGGAAACACCATATATTTT	NA	TRBV10-3	TRBJ1-3
CASSSSPQYEQYF	TGTGCCAGCAGCTCTTCCCCCCAGTACGAGCAGTACTTC	NA	TRBV6-5	TRBJ2-7
CASSRTVGTEAFF	TGTGCTAGCAGCCGGACAGTGGGCACTGAAGCTTTCTTT	NA	TRBV7-7	TRBJ1-1
CASSLQGSNQPQHF	TGTGCCAGCAGCTTACAGGGAAGCAATCAGCCCCAGCATTTT	NA	TRBV13	TRBJ1-5
CAISGGGDTQYF	TGTGCCATCAGTGGGGGGGGAGATACGCAGTATTTT	TRBD2	TRBV10-3	TRBJ2-3
CASRGTETNYGYTF	TGCGCCAGCAGGGGGACAGAGACTAACTATGGCTACACCTTC	TRBD1	TRBV5-1	TRBJ1-2
CASSRDRGENYEQYF	TGTGCCAGCTCACGCGACAGGGGAGAAAACTACGAGCAGTACTTC	TRBD1	TRBV18	TRBJ2-7
CASSLRLAGTPGAQYF	TGTGCCAGCAGCCTACGACTAGCGGGAACCCCTGGGGCGCAGTATTTT	TRBD2	TRBV7-2	TRBJ2-3
CASGLIQAYGYTF	TGTGCTAGTGGTTTAATACAGGCATATGGCTACACCTTC	NA	TRBV12-5	TRBJ1-2
CASSPSGEGRTNEKLFF	TGTGCCAGCAGTCCGTCCGGGGAGGGGCGGACTAATGAAAAACTGTTTTTT	NA	TRBV28	TRBJ1-4
CASSDISGRLGANTF	TGTGCCAGCAGCGACATCTCAGGCCGTCTGGGGGCGAACACCTTC	NA	TRBV9	TRBJ1-2
CASSEWGGEQYF	TGTGCCAGCAGTGAATGGGGGGGCGAGCAGTACTTC	TRBD2	TRBV6-1	TRBJ2-7
CASSVDSDEQFF	TGTGCCAGCAGTGTGGATAGCGATGAGCAGTTCTTC	NA	TRBV2	TRBJ2-1
CASSYWGQGGTEAFF	TGTGCCAGCAGTTACTGGGGACAGGGGGGCACTGAAGCTTTCTTT	TRBD1	TRBV6-5	TRBJ1-1
CASSITGPQYF	TGTGCCAGCAGCATAACAGGGCCACAGTACTTC	NA	TRBV21-1	TRBJ2-5
CASSRQGARYEQYF	TGTGCCAGCAGTAGACAGGGGGCGCGCTACGAGCAGTACTTC	TRBD1	TRBV28	TRBJ2-7
CASSPGTGYYEQYF	TGTGCCAGCTCACCTGGGACAGGATACTACGAGCAGTACTTC	TRBD1	TRBV18	TRBJ2-7
CASTGTDPYEQYF	TGTGCCAGCACGGGGACAGATCCCTACGAGCAGTACTTC	TRBD1	TRBV2	TRBJ2-7
CASSRQVWSSYNSPLHF	TGTGCCAGCTCAAGACAGGTTTGGAGCTCCTATAATTCACCCCTCCACTTT	NA	TRBV18	TRBJ1-6